The 26 T cell receptor beta chains reported below all come from one sample, sequenced in a study of blood T cell repertoires in COVID-19. Assay used: immunoSEQ multiplex PCR; TCRdb lists only in-frame clones, some missing. The repertoire holds 250,000 or so clones, with about 89% as singletons. The material sequenced was peripheral blood. The receptor source for this set is a man in his forties with active or convalescent COVID-19.

The rearrangement uses TRBV11-2 and TRBJ1-2; 8 bases fit TRBD1. The germline V gene encodes CDR1 SGHAT and CDR2 FQNNGV. Trimming took 1 base from V and 7 from J; bases not matched to a gene: 11. The CDR3 sequence is 16 residues long. CDR3 in amino acids: CASSLVYLDRAAGYTF. The CDR3 DNA follows: TGTGCCAGCAGCTTAGTCTACCTGGACAGGGCTGCTGGCTACACCTTC. Drawing the rest from reference TRBV11-2 and TRBJ1-2, the complete variable domain is EAGVAQSPRYKIIEKRQSVAFWCNPISGHATLYWYQQILGQGPKLLIQFQNNGVVDDSQLPKDRFSAERLKGVDSTLKIQPAKLEDSAVYLCASSLVYLDRAAGYTFGSGTRLTVV.

The rearrangement joins TRBV12-5 to TRBJ1-5, with D uncertain. CDR1 LGHNT and CDR2 FRNRAP come from the germline V gene. Trimming shortened V by 0 bases and J by 8 bases, and 14 bases separated the two germline ends. The length of the CDR3 is 15 residues. The CDR3 region is CASGLVPRSSEPQHF. Written as DNA, the CDR3 is TGTGCTAGTGGTTTGGTACCGCGTTCGAGTGAGCCCCAGCATTTT.

The chain links TRBV11-1 to TRBJ2-3, with 10 bases lining up with TRBD2. The germline V gene has CDR1 SGHAT and CDR2 FQDESV (reference sequence). The CDR3 extends over 16 amino acids. J lost 5 bases, V lost 7 bases, and 12 bases had no gene match. The chain's CDR3 is CASTSLLAGAGDTQYF. CDR3 nucleotide sequence: TGTGCCAGCACCTCCCTTCTAGCGGGAGCAGGAGATACGCAGTATTTT.

CDR3 region: CASSPGTANSPLHF. The CDR3 DNA sequence: TGCGCCAGCAGCCCCGGGACAGCTAATTCACCCCTCCACTTT. J is TRBJ1-6 and V is TRBV4-1, with TRBD1 matching over 7 bases. Losses at the gene ends were 4 bases for V and 6 bases for J; bases not matched to a gene: 3. The CDR3 has 14 amino acids. In germline, CDR1 is MGHRA, CDR2 YSYEKL.

This clone was observed a few times. The V gene is TRBV4-1, the J gene TRBJ2-1, with 12 nucleotides matching TRBD1. The junction had 5 bases not matched to a gene; V was cut back by 2 bases and J by 9 bases. Germline lookup yields CDR1 MGHRA and CDR2 YSYEKL. This CDR3 is built from 15 residues. The CDR3, as DNA: TGCGCCAGCAGCCAACGGGACAGGGGGCTGGGTGAGCAGTTCTTC. Translation gives CASSQRDRGLGEQFF.

The chain combines TRBV9 with TRBJ2-1, with TRBD2 identical over 10 bases. J lost 2 bases, V lost 4 bases, and 6 bases had no gene match. The V gene's germline CDR1 is SGDLS and CDR2 YYNGEE. This CDR3 has 16 amino acids. The CDR3 bases are TGTGCCAGCAGCCTCCGGACTAGCGGAGCCTACAATGAGCAGTTCTTC. Translated, it gives CASSLRTSGAYNEQFF.

This clone was seen a single time. The gene calls are TRBV7-2 and TRBJ2-7; 9 bases fit TRBD2. Germline assignment: CDR1 SGHTA and CDR2 FQGNSA. Losses at the gene ends were 3 bases for V and 5 bases for J; bases not matched to a gene: 2. The CDR3 extends over 13 amino acids. This CDR3 is CASSLTSGDEQYF. The CDR3 nucleotides are TGTGCCAGCAGCTTGACTAGCGGAGACGAGCAGTACTTC.

The chain carries TRBV6-1 and TRBJ1-2; maybe TRBD1 (5 bases). V was pared by 2 bases and J by 4 bases, with 11 bases between. In germline, CDR1 is MNHNS, CDR2 SASEGT. CDR3 length equals 14 residues. DNA for the CDR3: TGTGCCAGCAGTGAACGACAGTACTCCTATGGCTACACCTTC. Its translation: CASSERQYSYGYTF.

The table lists this clone with a few counts. J is TRBJ2-1 and V is TRBV10-3; 12 bases are a match to TRBD1. Germline-derived CDR1 and CDR2 are ENHRY and SYGVKD. This CDR3 region has 18 residues. V dropped 2 bases and J dropped 8; count of bases not matched to a gene: 13. The CDR3 DNA follows: TGTGCCATCAGTGAGAGGATTGGGGGACAGGGGGCGCGGGATGAGCAGTTCTTC. Translation: CAISERIGGQGARDEQFF.

V usage is TRBV6-1 and J usage is TRBJ1-2; TRBD1 matches 7 bases. The CDR3 consists of 15 residues. Unmatched junction bases numbered 8, after V lost 3 bases and J lost 4 bases. Germline CDR1 reads MNHNS; CDR2 reads SASEGT. For the CDR3, the DNA is TGTGCCAGCAGTGAGGGGCCCACAGGGGTCTATGGCTACACCTTC. This encodes CASSEGPTGVYGYTF.

The CDR3 sequence: CASSQIAGVETGELFF. The CDR3 DNA follows: TGTGCCAGCAGCCAAATAGCGGGAGTGGAAACCGGGGAGCTGTTTTTT. This chain uses TRBV7-3 with TRBJ2-2; 9 positions match TRBD2. CDR3 length: 16 residues. J was trimmed by 5 bases and V by 5 bases; bases with no gene match: 9. Per the germline V gene, CDR1 is SGHTA and CDR2 is FQGTGA.

The chain employs TRBV7-3 and TRBJ2-2, with D tentatively TRBD2 (6 bases). Trimming removed 8 bases at V and 6 bases at J, with 16 bases between. This CDR3 is 14 amino acids long. Per the germline V gene, CDR1 is SGHTA and CDR2 is FQGTGA. The CDR3 spells CASRQGREAGELFF. In DNA, the CDR3 is TGTGCCAGCCGCCAGGGCAGGGAGGCCGGGGAGCTGTTTTTT.

This clone was seen just once. V and J are TRBV27 and TRBJ2-2; 7 positions match TRBD2. From germline, CDR1 is MNHEY and CDR2 SMNVEV (reference sequence). V was pared by 1 base and J by 5 bases, with 7 bases of the junction left unmatched. The CDR3 runs to 16 residues. This CDR3 is CASSLFGRRETGELFF. In DNA, the CDR3 is TGTGCCAGCAGTTTATTTGGGCGGCGGGAGACCGGGGAGCTGTTTTTT.

The V call is TRBV5-4, the J call TRBJ1-2; the D is unclear. This CDR3 is built from 13 residues. V was trimmed by 0 bases and J by 2 bases, leaving 5 bases between them. In germline, CDR1 is SGHNT, CDR2 YYREEE (reference sequence). In nucleotides, the CDR3 is TGTGCCAGCAGCTTGGGGCAAAACTATGGCTACACCTTC. It specifies CASSLGQNYGYTF.

The genes are TRBV5-1 and TRBJ2-7, with unresolved D. The CDR3 totals 14 residues. From germline, CDR1 is SGHRS and CDR2 YFSETQ. V was shortened by 1 base and J by 3 bases, with 11 bases between the two germline ends. The CDR3 DNA is TGCGCCAGCAGCTTGTGGGCAGAAAACTACGAGCAGTACTTC. Its protein is CASSLWAENYEQYF. The variable domain in full, completed from reference TRBV5-1 and TRBJ2-7, reads KAGVTQTPRYLIKTRGQQVTLSCSPISGHRSVSWYQQTPGQGLQFLFEYFSETQRNKGNFPGRFSGRQFSNSRSEMNVSTLELGDSALYLCASSLWAENYEQYFGPGTRLTVT.

The V call is TRBV5-1, the J call TRBJ2-5; TRBD2 aligns across 11 bases. This CDR3 region has 15 residues. The junction had 5 bases not matched to a gene; V was cut back by 5 bases and J by 2 bases. Germline V gene sequence: CDR1 SGHRS, CDR2 YFSETQ. In DNA form, the CDR3 reads TGCGCCAGCAGTTCCGGGACTAGCGGACAAGAGACCCAGTACTTC. Its protein product is CASSSGTSGQETQYF.

The chain couples TRBV27 to TRBJ2-7; 10 bases are shared with TRBD1. This CDR3 spans 15 amino acids. Germline V lookup: CDR1 MNHEY, CDR2 SMNVEV (reference sequence). V shed 4 bases, J shed 3 bases, and the junction held 6 bases outside the gene matches. The CDR3: CASSSTGGLFYEQYF. In nucleotides, the CDR3 is TGTGCCAGCAGTTCGACAGGGGGCCTCTTCTACGAGCAGTACTTC.

The chain joins TRBV6-4 to TRBJ2-3, with a weak D call TRBD2 (5 bases). Germline lookup yields CDR1 MRHNA and CDR2 SNTAGT. The CDR3 runs to 13 residues. Trimming cost V 5 bases and J 4 bases, with 10 bases left between them. The CDR3 nucleotides read TGTGCCAGCAGTCCGGGGTGGGCAGATACGCAGTATTTT. As protein: CASSPGWADTQYF.

The rearrangement uses TRBV7-6 and TRBJ1-1, with 8 bases fitting TRBD1. The germline gives CDR1 SGHVS, CDR2 FNYEAQ. V gave up 1 base and J gave up 1 base; unmatched junction bases: 14. The length of the CDR3 is 19 residues. The CDR3 sequence is CASSLVNLQGGAANTEAFF. In nucleotides, the CDR3 is TGTGCCAGCAGCTTAGTGAATCTACAGGGGGGCGCCGCGAACACTGAAGCTTTCTTT. The full variable domain, in which reference TRBV7-6 and TRBJ1-1 provide the parts outside the CDR3, is GAGVSQSPRYKVTKRGQDVALRCDPISGHVSLYWYRQALGQGPEFLTYFNYEAQQDKSGLPNDRFSAERPEGSISTLTIQRTEQRDSAMYRCASSLVNLQGGAANTEAFFGQGTRLTVV.

The rearrangement links TRBV29-1 to TRBJ2-3; 7 bases match TRBD1. The V segment lost 4 bases and the J segment 3 bases; nucleotides outside the gene matches: 10. The CDR3 sequence is 15 residues long. Germline assignment: CDR1 SQVTM and CDR2 ANQGSEA. The CDR3 reads CSVVFDRAITDTQYF. Here the CDR3 DNA reads TGCAGCGTTGTTTTCGACAGGGCAATAACAGATACGCAGTATTTT.

This chain joins TRBV19 and TRBJ1-5, with TRBD1 matching over 7 bases. Germline V lookup: CDR1 LNHDA, CDR2 SQIVND (reference sequence). The CDR3 runs to 16 residues. Trimming removed 6 bases from V and 0 bases from J; junction bases left unmatched: 8. Here the CDR3 reads CASRLDRSHSNQPQHF. The CDR3 DNA follows: TGTGCCAGTAGGCTGGACAGGAGTCATAGCAATCAGCCCCAGCATTTT. Looking up the rest from reference TRBV19 and TRBJ1-5 gives the full variable domain: DGGITQSPKYLFRKEGQNVTLSCEQNLNHDAMYWYRQDPGQGLRLIYYSQIVNDFQKGDIAEGYSVSREKKESFPLTVTSAQKNPTAFYLCASRLDRSHSNQPQHFGDGTRLSIL.

The chain joins TRBV5-1 to TRBJ1-5, with D unclear. The ends were cut back, 4 bases at V and 0 bases at J, with 8 bases in the middle. CDR3 size: 14 residues. Germline values: CDR1 SGHRS, CDR2 YFSETQ. The CDR3 region has the DNA TGCGCCAGCAGCCCCGGAGCTAGCAATCAGCCCCAGCATTTT. It specifies CASSPGASNQPQHF.

V is TRBV11-2 and J is TRBJ2-1; D is perhaps TRBD2 (5 bases). V was shortened by 3 bases and J by 13 bases, with 13 bases between the two germline ends. CDR3 length equals 12 residues. Germline lookup yields CDR1 SGHAT and CDR2 FQNNGV. CDR3 sequence: CASSFPGTSQFF. The CDR3 DNA is TGTGCCAGCAGCTTTCCGGGAACCTCCCAGTTCTTC.

The chain recombines TRBV2 with TRBJ2-1, with 10 bases identical to TRBD2. The CDR3 is 19 residues long. Germline assignment: CDR1 SNHLY and CDR2 FYNNEI. Trimming removed 5 bases from V and 9 bases from J; junction bases left unmatched: 22. The CDR3 loop is CASSRLGGLAGVPGGEQFF. The CDR3 nucleotides are TGTGCCAGCAGTAGACTCGGGGGTCTAGCGGGAGTCCCGGGGGGTGAGCAGTTCTTC.

J is TRBJ1-1 and V is TRBV7-3, with 7 positions matching TRBD1. The germline V gene encodes CDR1 SGHTA and CDR2 FQGTGA. This CDR3 has 14 residues. Trimming cost V 1 base and J 4 bases; bases outside gene matches: 3. CDR3 DNA sequence: TGTGCCAGCAGCTTAAGACAGGGAGGCACTGAAGCTTTCTTT. Its translation: CASSLRQGGTEAFF.

This clone was detected only once. This rearrangement joins TRBV6-1 to TRBJ1-5; D might be TRBD1 (5 bases). The V and J ends lost 0 bases and 4 bases respectively, with 10 bases between them. There are 15 residues in the CDR3. Germline values: CDR1 MNHNS, CDR2 SASEGT. The CDR3 reads CASSEALGGNQPQHF. The CDR3 DNA reads TGTGCCAGCAGTGAAGCGTTGGGGGGGAATCAGCCCCAGCATTTT.